The rows below give T cell receptor beta chains drawn from one sample of a study of blood T cell repertoires in COVID-19. The repertoire was sequenced with immunoSEQ multiplex PCR; TCRdb's copy has only in-frame clones and lacks some. Here the sample spans about 250,000 clones, around 89% being singletons. The specimen sequenced was peripheral blood. The source of these receptors is a woman in her thirties with COVID-19, enrolled during active disease. Both conserved end residues are part of each CDR3. The D gene is left open where the match is weak. Clone size appears in some rows only: once, few, many, or a class for an expanded clone.

CDR3 DNA	CDR3 protein	V gene	J gene	CDR3 length	D gene	clone size
TGTGCCAGCAGCCTAAGCGGGAGAGCGAACACCGGGGAGCTGTTTTTT	CASSLSGRANTGELFF	TRBV7-9	TRBJ2-2	16	TRBD2	NA
TGTGCCAGCAGCCGCGACAGATACTCCTACGAGCAGTACTTC	CASSRDRYSYEQYF	TRBV6-2/TRBV6-3	TRBJ2-7	14	NA	NA
TGTGCCAGCAGGGCAGCGGGTTCCAAGCAGTACTTC	CASRAAGSKQYF	TRBV28	TRBJ2-7	12	NA	NA
TGTGCCAGTAGTTCAGCAGGGGGCGGCTCCTACGAGCAGTACTTC	CASSSAGGGSYEQYF	TRBV19	TRBJ2-7	15	TRBD1	NA
TGTGCCAGCAGCCGGCGCGGTAGGGGACTAGGGAATGAGCAGTTCTTC	CASSRRGRGLGNEQFF	TRBV11-3	TRBJ2-1	16	TRBD2	few
TGTGCCAGCAGCCAAACCCCTCGCGGGGGGGCCGGCGAGTACTTC	CASSQTPRGGAGEYF	TRBV3-1/TRBV3-2	TRBJ2-7	15	TRBD2	NA
TGTGCCAGCAGGGGGCCACTGGATGGCTACACCTTC	CASRGPLDGYTF	TRBV28	TRBJ1-2	12	NA	NA
TGTGCCAGCAGTGAACAAACCAGGGGGGCCTCTGGAAACACCATATATTTT	CASSEQTRGASGNTIYF	TRBV2	TRBJ1-3	17	TRBD1	NA
TGTGCCAGCAGCTCAATAACTACCGGGACAGCCTACGAGGGCTACACCTTC	CASSSITTGTAYEGYTF	TRBV7-2	TRBJ1-2	17	TRBD1	NA
TGTGCCAGTAGTATCTTTGCCCAGGGGAACGGGGAGCTGTTTTTT	CASSIFAQGNGELFF	TRBV19	TRBJ2-2	15	NA	NA
TGTGCCAGCTCACCACAAGGACAGGGATCCACTGAAGCTTTCTTT	CASSPQGQGSTEAFF	TRBV18	TRBJ1-1	15	TRBD1	NA
TGTGCCAGCAGCTTGATAGGGAACAGGGGGTTCCAAGAGACCCAGTACTTC	CASSLIGNRGFQETQYF	TRBV7-9	TRBJ2-5	17	TRBD1	NA
TGTGCCAGTAGGCTTGGGCAGTCGAACACTGAAGCTTTCTTT	CASRLGQSNTEAFF	TRBV19	TRBJ1-1	14	NA	NA
TGTGCCAGCAGTTACCGTAGCGGGGCGTTAAACGGGGAGCTGTTTTTT	CASSYRSGALNGELFF	TRBV6-2/TRBV6-3	TRBJ2-2	16	TRBD2	NA
TGCGCCAGCAGCTTGGCCCTACAGGGCCCGGGGACCTACGAGCAGTACTTC	CASSLALQGPGTYEQYF	TRBV5-1	TRBJ2-7	17	NA	NA
TGTGCCAGGCCCGGGGTCGAAGGAGGGAATCGGGACACTGAAGCTTTCTTT	CARPGVEGGNRDTEAFF	TRBV11-3	TRBJ1-1	17	NA	NA
TGTGCCAGCTCACCGGGGGGACAGGGCCCCTACGAGCAGTACTTC	CASSPGGQGPYEQYF	TRBV18	TRBJ2-7	15	TRBD1	once